One sample yielded the 26 T cell receptor beta chains listed below, sequenced in a study of T cells in Graves' hyperthyroidism and ophthalmopathy. The source material, RNA transcripts, was used to amplify TCR beta CDR3 regions. HTBI primers drove first-round RT-PCR of the TCR CDR3. A single record per CDR3 protein comes from TCRdb applying MiXCR to the multiplex PCR reads. The table includes about 480,000 distinct CDR3 sequences, 13% to 15% detected once. Sequencing was carried out using blood. The origin of the receptors is a woman in her late teens or twenties with Graves' hyperthyroidism.

Many counts were recorded for this clonotype. This chain connects TRBV24-1 to TRBJ1-1; D ambiguous. CDR3 size: 11 residues. The V and J ends lost 4 bases and 7 bases respectively, with 6 bases between them. Germline values: CDR1 KGHDR, CDR2 SFDVKD. CDR3 DNA: TGTGCCACCAGTGACCGCCGTGAAGCTTTCTTT. Translated, it gives CATSDRREAFF.

This clonotype was seen many times. The genes are TRBV5-1 and TRBJ2-2; 7 bases agree with TRBD1. In germline, CDR1 is SGHRS, CDR2 YFSETQ. V was clipped by 2 bases and J by 5 bases; unmatched bases: 9. The CDR3 sequence is 16 residues long. The CDR3 loop is CASSLTGVPITGELFF. The CDR3 DNA reads TGCGCCAGCAGCTTAACAGGGGTACCCATTACCGGGGAGCTGTTTTTT.

V and J are TRBV19 and TRBJ1-2; maybe TRBD1 (5 bases). Germline V gene lookup returns CDR1 LNHDA and CDR2 SQIVND (reference sequence). V shed 2 bases and J shed 2 bases, with 15 bases lying between them. CDR3 length: 16 residues. The CDR3 DNA reads as TGTGCCAGTAGTATAACCCTCCCGGGACGGAACTATGGCTACACCTTC. This codes for CASSITLPGRNYGYTF.

This clonotype has more than one count but fewer than ten. CDR3 region: CASSYGVQGTDTQYF. The CDR3 DNA is TGTGCCAGCAGTTACGGCGTTCAGGGCACAGATACGCAGTATTTT. The chain joins TRBV6-5 to TRBJ2-3; D unclear. This CDR3 has 15 residues. Per the germline V gene, CDR1 is MNHEY and CDR2 is SVGAGI. V was trimmed by 2 bases and J by 1 base, leaving 10 bases between them.

This clonotype was counted many times. The chain recombines TRBV27 with TRBJ2-7, with 13 nucleotides matching TRBD2. Trimming took 5 bases from V and 6 from J; bases not matched to a gene: 7. The germline V gene has CDR1 MNHEY and CDR2 SMNVEV (reference sequence). This CDR3 comprises 15 residues. The CDR3 nucleotides are TGTGCCAGCAGTCGGACTAGCGGGAGCACTCGCGAGCAGTACGTC. It specifies CASSRTSGSTREQYV.

This clonotype has a count of ten or more. The rearrangement links TRBV10-3 to TRBJ2-4, with no clear D. Trimming removed 6 bases at V and 6 bases at J, with 6 bases between. This CDR3 comprises 11 residues. The germline V gene encodes CDR1 ENHRY and CDR2 SYGVKD. The DNA for the CDR3 is TGTGCCATCAGGCAGGCAAACATTCAGTACTTC. This codes for CAIRQANIQYF.

The chain recombines TRBV2 with TRBJ2-2; TRBD1 matches 12 bases. The J segment lost 5 bases and the V segment lost 8 bases, leaving 12 bases of the junction unmatched. Germline lookup yields CDR1 SNHLY and CDR2 FYNNEI. The CDR3 consists of 17 residues. The chain's CDR3 is CASSSGQGAQMTGELFF. CDR3 nucleotides: TGTGCCAGCTCCTCGGGACAGGGGGCGCAGATGACCGGGGAGCTGTTTTTT. Based on the CDR3 plus reference TRBV2 and TRBJ2-2, the full variable domain is EPEVTQTPSHQVTQMGQEVILRCVPISNHLYFYWYRQILGQKVEFLVSFYNNEISEKSEIFDDQFSVERPDGSNFTLKIRSTKLEDSAMYFCASSSGQGAQMTGELFFGEGSRLTVL.

This clonotype occurred many times. The chain links TRBV30 to TRBJ1-1; no clear D gene. The CDR3 contains 12 residues. The germline gives CDR1 GTSNPN, CDR2 SVGIG (reference sequence). V was cut by 4 bases and J by 0 bases, with 6 bases left in between. This CDR3 is CAWTGLNTEAFF. The CDR3 nucleotides read TGTGCCTGGACCGGGCTGAACACTGAAGCTTTCTTT.

There are many counts of this clonotype. The chain links TRBV25-1 to TRBJ2-4; D tentatively reads TRBD1 or TRBD2 (7 bases each). Per germline, CDR1 MGHDK and CDR2 SYGVNS. The CDR3 length is 18 residues. V lost 6 bases, J lost 2 bases, and 23 bases lay in between. The CDR3 sequence is CASSSAQGEGATKNIQYF. The CDR3 nucleotides read TGTGCCAGCAGCTCGGCCCAGGGGGAGGGAGCTACCAAAAACATTCAGTACTTC.

V is TRBV7-9 and J is TRBJ2-7, with D maybe TRBD2 (5 bases). The CDR3 has 13 amino acids. Germline values: CDR1 SEHNR, CDR2 FQNEAQ (reference sequence). The DNA for the CDR3 is TGTGCCAGCAGCTCCTCGGGGTACTACGAGCAGCACGTC. Its protein product is CASSSSGYYEQHV.

The V call is TRBV19, the J call TRBJ2-3; D not certain. V dropped 4 bases and J dropped 0 bases, with 11 bases sitting between them. The CDR3 totals 15 residues. The germline CDR1 and CDR2 sequences are LNHDA and SQIVND (reference sequence). The CDR3 DNA reads as TGTGCCAGTAGTACCGGACCAACTAGCACAGATACGCAGTATTTT. Residues: CASSTGPTSTDTQYF. Together with reference TRBV19 and TRBJ2-3, the CDR3 gives the full variable domain: DGGITQSPKYLFRKEGQNVTLSCEQNLNHDAMYWYRQDPGQGLRLIYYSQIVNDFQKGDIAEGYSVSREKKESFPLTVTSAQKNPTAFYLCASSTGPTSTDTQYFGPGTRLTVL.

V and J are TRBV5-1 and TRBJ1-2; no firm D call. The ends were cut back, 4 bases at V and 0 bases at J, with 10 bases in the middle. The CDR3 runs to 14 residues. The germline gives CDR1 SGHRS, CDR2 YFSETQ. This chain's CDR3 is CASSPGKANYGYTF. The CDR3 DNA follows: TGCGCCAGCAGCCCAGGAAAAGCTAACTATGGCTACACCTTC. The full variable domain, with the rest looked up from reference TRBV5-1 and TRBJ1-2, is KAGVTQTPRYLIKTRGQQVTLSCSPISGHRSVSWYQQTPGQGLQFLFEYFSETQRNKGNFPGRFSGRQFSNSRSEMNVSTLELGDSALYLCASSPGKANYGYTFGSGTRLTVV.

At least ten counts were recorded for this clonotype. The genes are TRBV29-1 and TRBJ1-1; D is possibly TRBD1 (6 bases). The CDR3 is made up of 15 amino acids. CDR1 is SQVTM, CDR2 ANQGSEA, per germline. Trimming removed 0 bases from V and 4 bases from J, with 15 bases in between. CDR3 loop: CSVEDQEGVVTEAFF. DNA for the CDR3: TGCAGCGTTGAAGATCAGGAGGGGGTGGTCACTGAAGCTTTCTTT.

This clonotype has at least ten counts. The chain uses TRBV6-1 and TRBJ2-7, with 8 bases aligning to TRBD1. Germline CDR1 reads MNHNS; CDR2 reads SASEGT. V lost 7 bases to trimming and J lost 2 bases; unmatched junction nucleotides: 7. The CDR3 consists of 14 residues. The CDR3, as DNA: TGTGCCAGCACCCCCTCGACAGGGGCCTACGAGCAGTACTTC. Translating it yields CASTPSTGAYEQYF.

This clonotype showed up many times. This chain joins TRBV28 and TRBJ2-7, with D possibly matching TRBD2 (5 bases). This CDR3 is 12 amino acids long. CDR1 and CDR2 from the germline V gene are MDHEN and SYDVKM. The ends were cut back, 5 bases at V and 2 bases at J, with 7 bases in the middle. The CDR3 region has the DNA TGTGCCAGCAGTCGGACTGCCTACGAGCAGTACTTC. Translating it yields CASSRTAYEQYF.

This clonotype came up a few times. Relative to the germline gene, one junction end is altered; a read error may explain this. V and J are TRBV18 and TRBJ1-5; TRBD1 matches 9 bases. Germline lookup yields CDR1 KGHSH and CDR2 LQKENI. The CDR3 is made up of 16 amino acids. CDR3 sequence (DNA): TGTGCCAGCTCACCAACAGGGGGCAGGGGCAATCAGTCCCAGCATTTT. Amino acids: CASSPTGGRGNQSQHF.

This clonotype was seen many times. The chain has TRBV11-2 and TRBJ1-2; D is perhaps TRBD1 (5 bases). Germline V gene lookup returns CDR1 SGHAT and CDR2 FQNNGV. Trimming shortened V by 1 base and J by 2 bases, and 14 bases separated the two germline ends. The CDR3 is 16 residues long. The CDR3 region is CASSLAGHTENYGYTF. The DNA of the CDR3 is TGTGCCAGCAGCTTAGCCGGACACACAGAAAACTATGGCTACACCTTC.

This clonotype occurred a few times. The V call is TRBV6-1, the J call TRBJ1-5; D gene ambiguous. The CDR3 runs 15 residues. CDR1 MNHNS and CDR2 SASEGT come from the germline V gene. Trimming took off 6 bases at V and 0 bases at J, with 12 bases between the two ends. CDR3 sequence reads: CASRLSIYSNQPQHF. Written as DNA, the CDR3 is TGTGCCAGCAGACTCTCCATATATAGCAATCAGCCCCAGCATTTT.

There are many counts of this clonotype. The chain joins TRBV12-3 or TRBV12-4 to TRBJ1-2; TRBD1 aligns across 8 bases. The V segment lost 6 bases and the J segment 3 bases; nucleotides outside the gene matches: 6. The CDR3 is made up of 14 amino acids. CDR3 protein: CASRAVTGDYGYTF. CDR3 DNA: TGTGCCAGCAGGGCCGTGACAGGGGACTATGGCTACACCTTC.

This clonotype was observed a handful of times. V is TRBV7-9 and J is TRBJ2-7, with 8 bases matching TRBD1. Germline loops: CDR1 SEHNR, CDR2 FQNEAQ (reference sequence). Losses at the gene ends were 5 bases for V and 0 bases for J; bases not matched to a gene: 6. This CDR3 has 15 residues. CDR3 loop: CASSPGTGSSYEQYF. The CDR3 nucleotides read TGTGCCAGCAGCCCCGGGACAGGTAGCTCCTACGAGCAGTACTTC.

This clonotype occurred many times. The chain couples TRBV7-9 to TRBJ2-5; D is unclear. CDR1 and CDR2 (germline): SEHNR, FQNEAQ (reference sequence). The CDR3 has 14 residues. V was trimmed by 2 bases and J by 2 bases, leaving 9 bases between them. CDR3 DNA: TGTGCCAGCAGCTTAACACAGAAACAAGAGACCCAGTACTTC. Translated: CASSLTQKQETQYF.

The chain uses TRBV5-1 and TRBJ2-3; 9 bases agree with TRBD2. The CDR3 has 16 residues. V shed 0 bases, J shed 6 bases, and the junction held 8 bases outside the gene matches. From germline, CDR1 is SGHRS and CDR2 YFSETQ. CDR3 in DNA: TGCGCCAGCAGCTTGGCCCGGCGGGAGGGAATCGATACGCAGTATTTT. As protein: CASSLARREGIDTQYF.

The genes are TRBV27 and TRBJ1-1; the D gene is possibly TRBD1 (5 bases). V lost 0 bases, J lost 8 bases, and 10 bases lay in between. The CDR3 covers 13 residues. The germline V gene has CDR1 MNHEY and CDR2 SMNVEV (reference sequence). CDR3 DNA: TGTGCCAGCAGTTTATCAGGGGACGGAGAAGCTTTCTTT. This sequence encodes CASSLSGDGEAFF.

Turning to this clonotype: This may come from a read error, since a much larger clone is one base off. The gene calls are TRBV20-1 and TRBJ2-1; TRBD2 agrees at 10 bases. Germline V gene data show CDR1 as DFQATT and CDR2 as SNEGSKA (reference sequence). The CDR3 runs to 15 residues. The CDR3: CSAKTPSGSGNGQFF. The CDR3 bases are TGCAGTGCGAAAACACCTAGCGGGAGCGGCAATGGGCAGTTCTTC.

Ten or more counts support this clonotype. The chain is built from TRBV6-2 or TRBV6-3 and TRBJ2-7; TRBD2 agrees at 7 bases. V lost 7 bases and J lost 2; bases outside the gene matches: 14. The CDR3 contains 16 residues. Per the germline V gene, CDR1 is MNHEY and CDR2 is SVGEGT. CDR3 residues: CASTRWGGTIPYEQYF. The CDR3 DNA reads as TGTGCCAGCACGAGGTGGGGGGGAACCATTCCCTACGAGCAGTACTTC.

This clonotype was found once. The V and J genes are TRBV7-8 and TRBJ2-3, with 11 bases aligning to TRBD2. CDR1 and CDR2 from the germline V gene are SGHVS and FQNEAQ. The CDR3 has 17 amino acids. Trimming took 5 bases from V and 4 from J; bases not matched to a gene: 11. CDR3 nucleotides: TGTGCCAGCAGCCCCCTACTAGCGGGAGAGGCAGCAGATACGCAGTATTTT. Translated, it gives CASSPLLAGEAADTQYF.